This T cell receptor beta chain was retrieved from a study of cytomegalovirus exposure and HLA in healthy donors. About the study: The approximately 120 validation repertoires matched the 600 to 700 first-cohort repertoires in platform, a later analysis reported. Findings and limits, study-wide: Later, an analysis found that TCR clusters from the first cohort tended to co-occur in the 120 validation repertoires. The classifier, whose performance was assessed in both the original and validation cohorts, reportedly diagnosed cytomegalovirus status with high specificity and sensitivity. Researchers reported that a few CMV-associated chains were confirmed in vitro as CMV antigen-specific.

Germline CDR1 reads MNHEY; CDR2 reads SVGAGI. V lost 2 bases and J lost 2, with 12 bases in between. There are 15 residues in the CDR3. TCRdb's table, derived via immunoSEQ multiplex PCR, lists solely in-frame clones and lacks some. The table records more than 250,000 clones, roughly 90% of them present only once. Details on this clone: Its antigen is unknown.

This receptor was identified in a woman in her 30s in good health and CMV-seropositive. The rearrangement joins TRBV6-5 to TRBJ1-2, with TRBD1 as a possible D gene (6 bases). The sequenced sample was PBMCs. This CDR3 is CASSYQSTGNYGYTF. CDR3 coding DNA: TGTGCCAGCAGTTACCAGTCGACAGGCAACTATGGCTACACCTTC.